This TCR beta chain is drawn from a study of CD8+CD57+ T cells in acquired aplastic anemia (dated by TCRdb to between 2018 and 2020). Regarding the complete study: DNA extracted from sorted CD4+ and CD8+ cells had a mean of approximately 3.5 ug, with a range of about 0.19 to 30 ug. Healthy donor samples averaged around 9.8 million reads for CD4+ and 11 million to 14 million for CD8+ cells.

Beyond this particular receptor, the publication reports: Patients and healthy controls showed no significant difference in CD8+ Simpson's diversity (P=0.060). Around 28 CD8+ CDR3 sequences were found to be shared between patients and controls, but these sequences appeared to be highly expressed in patients and within the immunodominant clones of the patients.

Genomic DNA was used as template for profiling of TCR beta VDJ combinations and CDR3 sequences. An Illumina HiSeq 2000 was the platform used for TCR repertoire sequencing. The authors' analysis ran thus. Repertoire assessment relied on Simpson's diversity index, CDR3 size and DJ length profiles, and TRBV/TRBJ rearrangement plots. Whichever DNA sequence was most abundant in the deep sequencing data was defined as the immunodominant clone. CDR3 amino acid sequences were checked for sharing between subjects and were compared against published repertoires and the VDJdb database. Using fastp trimming at Q25 and MiXCR clonotype assembly, TCRdb reanalyzed the public sequencing data and kept in-frame beta chains. Identical CDR3 protein sequences are pooled into one entry, listed with their most common genes and DNA. The V and J calls and clone size are TCRdb's, not the authors'. In this sample the table shows some 150,000 distinct CDR3 sequences, around two fifths of which occur a single time. Roughly 8.4% of the sample rests with the top ten.

The study deep-sequenced TCR repertoires of sorted CD4+ and CD8+ blood T cells from severe aplastic anemia patients and healthy subjects. Ficoll-Paque density gradient centrifugation was used to isolate peripheral blood mononuclear cells. CD4+ and CD8+ T cells were sorted by FACS or magnetic beads before DNA extraction. CDR1 and CDR2, per the germline V gene, are SNHLY and FYNNEI. Measured from the cysteine to the phenylalanine, the CDR3 is 14 residues long. The entry retains the CDR3 DNA only, 42 bases that are in frame from base 1. Trimming takes 7 bases from V and 5 bases from J, and the germline ends sit 17 bases apart. Notes on this clonotype: Its antigen is not yet known. No much larger clone is present one base from it, and per-base qualities are unavailable.

Sequencing was done on a sample of sorted CD4+, CD8+, or CD8+CD57+ T cells (not recorded which) from PBMCs. Rearrangement joined TRBV2 to TRBJ1-1; TRBD1 is perhaps the D gene, given 5 matching bases. This receptor was obtained from a human donor in good health, serving as a control. The DNA sequence is TGTGCCAGCACCAGATCGTCAGGGAGTACTGAAGCTTTCTTT. Its translation is CASTRSSGSTEAFF. Beyond the CDR3, the reference TRBV2 and TRBJ1-1 genes provide the residues; the full variable domain reads: EPEVTQTPSHQVTQMGQEVILRCVPISNHLYFYWYRQILGQKVEFLVSFYNNEISEKSEIFDDQFSVERPDGSNFTLKIRSTKLEDSAMYFCASTRSSGSTEAFFGQGTRLTVV.